These T cell receptor beta chains were read from a single sample in a study of T cell responses to AZD1222 COVID-19 vaccine. Clones were sequenced by immunoSEQ multiplex PCR, and TCRdb holds only the in-frame ones, with some missing. The data show around 260,000 clones, with approximately 93% seen just once and about 0.5% held by the top ten. The input for sequencing was peripheral blood, taken on day 0 of AZD1222 vaccination. These TCRs come from an adult in good health. Both conserved end residues are part of each CDR3. D genes are given only for firm matches. Size values are once, few and many counts, or a class for expanded clones, and some rows have none.

V,D,J,size,DNA,CDR3
TRBV18,NA,TRBJ1-1,NA,TGTGCCAGCTCACCGACGGCGAGTCACACTGAAGCTTTCTTT,CASSPTASHTEAFF
TRBV6-6,NA,TRBJ1-6,NA,TGTGCCAGCAGCCGAGGGGGTGCGAATTCACCCCTCCACTTT,CASSRGGANSPLHF
TRBV11-3,NA,TRBJ1-1,NA,TGTGCCAGCAGTGGGGCGGGCAGCGAAGCTTTCTTT,CASSGAGSEAFF
TRBV10-3,NA,TRBJ1-5,NA,TGTGCCATCAGTGAGTCATCAGGGTACAATCAGCCCCAGCATTTT,CAISESSGYNQPQHF
TRBV11-2,NA,TRBJ2-7,NA,TGTGCCAGCAGCTTAGCCTCCGAGCAGTACTTC,CASSLASEQYF
TRBV7-2,NA,TRBJ2-7,NA,TGTGCCAGCAGCTTAGCGGGGGCCACCTACGAGCAGTACTTC,CASSLAGATYEQYF
TRBV19,NA,TRBJ2-1,NA,TGTGCCAGTAACCCGGGGAATTATTTCTCGGAGCAGTTCTTC,CASNPGNYFSEQFF
TRBV11-2,NA,TRBJ1-1,few,TGTGCCAGCAGCCAAGAAGGACGGTTCTGGGAGAACACTGAAGCTTTCTTT,CASSQEGRFWENTEAFF
TRBV11-2,NA,TRBJ2-6,NA,TGTGCCAGCAGCTTAGTCTCCTCCTCTGGGGCCAACGTCCTGACTTTC,CASSLVSSSGANVLTF
TRBV27,NA,TRBJ2-1,NA,TGTGCCAGCAGTTTTTCTCGGCTAGTCAATGAGCAGTTCTTC,CASSFSRLVNEQFF
TRBV30,NA,TRBJ2-3,NA,TGTGCCTCCCGCGGGGCGGGGGCAACAGATACGCAGTATTTT,CASRGAGATDTQYF
TRBV7-3,TRBD2,TRBJ2-1,NA,TGTGCCAGCAGCTCCACGGGGACTAGCTGGCACAATGAGCAGTTCTTC,CASSSTGTSWHNEQFF
TRBV7-9,TRBD1,TRBJ1-5,NA,TGTGCCAGCAGCTTACCAGGGGGTAATCAGCCCCAGCATTTT,CASSLPGGNQPQHF
TRBV6-2/TRBV6-3,NA,TRBJ2-1,NA,TGTGCCAGCAGTACTAACAATGAGCAGTTCTTC,CASSTNNEQFF
TRBV3-1/TRBV3-2,NA,TRBJ2-7,NA,TGTGCCAGCAGCCAAGAGAGAATCTCCTACTCCTACGAGCAGTACTTC,CASSQERISYSYEQYF
TRBV27,NA,TRBJ2-1,NA,TGTGCCAGCAGGCAGGGCTCCTACAATGAGCAGTTCTTC,CASRQGSYNEQFF
TRBV7-6,NA,TRBJ2-1,NA,TGTGCCAGCAGCCACTCGAGGGGCTCCTACAATGAGCAGTTCTTC,CASSHSRGSYNEQFF
TRBV28,TRBD1,TRBJ1-6,NA,TGTGCCAGCAGCTCGACAGGGGGGAATTCACCCCTCCACTTT,CASSSTGGNSPLHF
TRBV2,NA,TRBJ2-5,NA,TGTGCCAGCAGTGACCCGGGGGCTCAGGAGACCCAGTACTTC,CASSDPGAQETQYF
TRBV28,NA,TRBJ2-7,NA,TGTGCCAGCGTTGGGCCAGGAACTTCCTACGAGCAGTACTTC,CASVGPGTSYEQYF
TRBV7-2,TRBD2,TRBJ2-7,NA,TGTGCCAGCAGCAATCTAGCGGGATCGCAGCAGTACTTC,CASSNLAGSQQYF
TRBV2,TRBD1,TRBJ1-2,NA,TGTGCCAGCAGTGAAAATCGCATCGACAGGGCTGGCTACACCTTC,CASSENRIDRAGYTF
TRBV6-1,NA,TRBJ2-7,NA,TGTGCCAGCAGTGAAAAGGGGGGGTACGAGCAGTACTTC,CASSEKGGYEQYF
TRBV24-1,NA,TRBJ2-2,NA,TGTGCCACCAGTGATTTACCCCTCACCTCCACCGGGGAGCTGTTTTTT,CATSDLPLTSTGELFF
TRBV19,TRBD2,TRBJ2-1,NA,TGTGCCAGCAAAGCGGGGGGCCGAGTAGAGCAGTTCTTC,CASKAGGRVEQFF
TRBV4-2,NA,TRBJ2-7,NA,TGTGCCAGCAGCCAAAACGGTCGCGGGGAGTTGGCCCACGAGCAGTACTTC,CASSQNGRGELAHEQYF
TRBV7-2,TRBD2,TRBJ2-7,once,TGTGCCAGCAGCCGGACTAGCGGATCCTACGAGCAGTACTTC,CASSRTSGSYEQYF
TRBV3-1/TRBV3-2,NA,TRBJ2-7,NA,TGTGCCAGCAGCCTTAAACTAGTTCCCTACGAGCAGTACTTC,CASSLKLVPYEQYF
TRBV3-1/TRBV3-2,NA,TRBJ1-3,NA,TGTGCCAGCAGCCCTTTCAATAGCCCTGGAAACACCATATATTTT,CASSPFNSPGNTIYF
TRBV5-4,NA,TRBJ2-7,NA,TGTGCCAGCAGCTTGAAGGACAGTGCCTACGAGCAGTACTTC,CASSLKDSAYEQYF
TRBV7-2,TRBD1,TRBJ2-3,NA,TGTGCCAGCAGCCTGCTAGGGGGCCTATCCACAGATACGCAGTATTTT,CASSLLGGLSTDTQYF
TRBV7-3,NA,TRBJ1-2,NA,TGTGCCAGCATACGACCTCCGGGGGTAAGAGTCTATGGCTACACCTTC,CASIRPPGVRVYGYTF
TRBV3-1/TRBV3-2,TRBD1,TRBJ1-3,NA,TGTGCCAGCAGTCTGACAGGGGATTCTGGAAACACCATATATTTT,CASSLTGDSGNTIYF
TRBV19,NA,TRBJ1-5,NA,TGTGCCAGTAGTATTCAGGCCCAGCCCCAGCATTTT,CASSIQAQPQHF
TRBV5-1,NA,TRBJ1-6,NA,TGCGCCAGCAGCTTGGGGGACTTTGATTCACCCCTCCACTTT,CASSLGDFDSPLHF
TRBV2,NA,TRBJ2-7,NA,TGTGCCAGCAAAGGGAACGAGCAGTACTTC,CASKGNEQYF
TRBV28,NA,TRBJ1-2,NA,TGTGCCAGCACGGACGACAGGCGATGGGGCTACACCTTC,CASTDDRRWGYTF
TRBV9,NA,TRBJ2-2,NA,TGTGCCAGCAGCGTAGTTCGACAGTCCGCGAACACCGGGGAGCTGTTTTTT,CASSVVRQSANTGELFF
TRBV10-3,TRBD1,TRBJ1-4,NA,TGTGCCATCAGTGACCCCGGCAGGGGGGATGAAAAACTGTTTTTT,CAISDPGRGDEKLFF
TRBV6-5,NA,TRBJ2-5,NA,TGTGCCAGCAGAATTAGGGGGGCCCAGGGGACCCAGTACTTC,CASRIRGAQGTQYF